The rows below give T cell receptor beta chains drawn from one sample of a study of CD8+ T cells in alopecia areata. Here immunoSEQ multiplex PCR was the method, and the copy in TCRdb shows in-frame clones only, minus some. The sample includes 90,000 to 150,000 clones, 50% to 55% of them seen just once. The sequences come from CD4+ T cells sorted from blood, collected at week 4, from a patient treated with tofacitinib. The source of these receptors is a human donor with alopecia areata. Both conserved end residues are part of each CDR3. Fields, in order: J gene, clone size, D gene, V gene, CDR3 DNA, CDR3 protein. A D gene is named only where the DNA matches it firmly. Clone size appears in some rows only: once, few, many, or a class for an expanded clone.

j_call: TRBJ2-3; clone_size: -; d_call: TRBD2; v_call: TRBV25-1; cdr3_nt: TGTGCCAGCACCCCACATGCTAGCGGAGGGTATACGCAGTATTTT; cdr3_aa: CASTPHASGGYTQYF
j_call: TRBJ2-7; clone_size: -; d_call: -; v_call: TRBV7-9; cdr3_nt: TGTGCCAGCAGCCTCTCGGCAATCAACGAGCAGTACTTC; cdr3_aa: CASSLSAINEQYF
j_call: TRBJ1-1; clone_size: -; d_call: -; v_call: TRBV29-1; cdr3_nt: TGCAGCGGCCTAAGGAGGAACACTGAAGCTTTCTTT; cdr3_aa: CSGLRRNTEAFF
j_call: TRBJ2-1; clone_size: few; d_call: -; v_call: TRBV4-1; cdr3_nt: TGCGCCAGCAGCCAGACCGGGATTCCAAATGAGCAGTTCTTC; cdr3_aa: CASSQTGIPNEQFF
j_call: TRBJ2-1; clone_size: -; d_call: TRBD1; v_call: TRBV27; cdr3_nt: TGTGCCAGCAGTTTAAGGGACAGTTTAATCTACAATGAGCAGTTCTTC; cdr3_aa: CASSLRDSLIYNEQFF
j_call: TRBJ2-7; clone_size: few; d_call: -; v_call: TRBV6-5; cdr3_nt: TGTGCCAGCAGAAGGACGGACCCCTACGAGCAGTACTTC; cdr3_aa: CASRRTDPYEQYF
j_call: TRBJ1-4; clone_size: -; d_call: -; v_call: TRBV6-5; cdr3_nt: TGTGCCAGCAGTTACCGGACACCCGGACGTGAAAAACTGTTTTTT; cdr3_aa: CASSYRTPGREKLFF
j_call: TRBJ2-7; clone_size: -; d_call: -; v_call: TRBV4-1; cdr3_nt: TGCGCCAGCAGCCTCCTATGGGTTTCAGGGGACGAGCAGTACTTC; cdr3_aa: CASSLLWVSGDEQYF
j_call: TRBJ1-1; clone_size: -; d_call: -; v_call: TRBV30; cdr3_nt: TGTGCCTGGACTTGGCGAGGCGGGAAGAACACTGAAGCTTTCTTT; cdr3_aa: CAWTWRGGKNTEAFF
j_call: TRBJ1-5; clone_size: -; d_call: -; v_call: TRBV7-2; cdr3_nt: TGTGCCAGCAGCCCGCGCCGGGACAGCAATCAGCCCCAGCATTTT; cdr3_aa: CASSPRRDSNQPQHF
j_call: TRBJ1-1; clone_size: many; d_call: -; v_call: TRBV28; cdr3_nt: TGTGCCAGCAGTCCAGGGTCGGTGAACACTGAAGCTTTCTTT; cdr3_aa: CASSPGSVNTEAFF
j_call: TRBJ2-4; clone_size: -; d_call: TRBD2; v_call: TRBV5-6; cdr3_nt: TGTGCCAGCAGCTTGAGGGGACTAGCGGAACTAGCCAAAAACATTCAGTACTTC; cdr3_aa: CASSLRGLAELAKNIQYF
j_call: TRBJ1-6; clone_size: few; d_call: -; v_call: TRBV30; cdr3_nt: TGTGCCTGGAGTCGGCAGGGAAATTCACCCCTCCACTTT; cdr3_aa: CAWSRQGNSPLHF
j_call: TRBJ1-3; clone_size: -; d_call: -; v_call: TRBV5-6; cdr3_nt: TGTGCCAGCAGCTTGGACCGCCGGGGAAACACCATATATTTT; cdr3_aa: CASSLDRRGNTIYF
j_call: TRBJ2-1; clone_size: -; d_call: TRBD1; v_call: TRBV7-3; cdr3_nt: TGTGCCAGCAGCTCACAGGGGTCATACAATGAGCAGTTCTTC; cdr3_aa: CASSSQGSYNEQFF
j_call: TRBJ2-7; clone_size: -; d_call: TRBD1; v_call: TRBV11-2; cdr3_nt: TGTGCCAGCAGCCCGACAGGGGGCGCTTTGAACGAGCAGTACTTC; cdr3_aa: CASSPTGGALNEQYF
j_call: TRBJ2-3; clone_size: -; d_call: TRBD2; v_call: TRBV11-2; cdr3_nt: TGTGCCAGCAGCCCCCGGACTAGCGGACACACAGATACGCAGTATTTT; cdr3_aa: CASSPRTSGHTDTQYF
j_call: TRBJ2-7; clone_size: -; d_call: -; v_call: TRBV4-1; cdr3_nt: TGCGCCAGCAGCCAAGGTGAGGGGCTGATCTACGAGCAGTACTTC; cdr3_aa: CASSQGEGLIYEQYF
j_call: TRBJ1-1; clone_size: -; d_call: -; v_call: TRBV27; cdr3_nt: TGTGCCAGCAGTTTGGATGGGGTGAGGGTGAACACTGAAGCTTTCTTT; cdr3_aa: CASSLDGVRVNTEAFF
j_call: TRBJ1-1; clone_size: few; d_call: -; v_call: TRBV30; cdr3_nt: TGTGCCTGGAGTGTACGGGATGAAGCTTTCTTT; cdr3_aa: CAWSVRDEAFF
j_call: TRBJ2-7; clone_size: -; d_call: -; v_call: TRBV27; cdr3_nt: TGTGCCAGCAGCCGTAAAGGACCAGAGTACGAGCAGTACTTC; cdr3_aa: CASSRKGPEYEQYF
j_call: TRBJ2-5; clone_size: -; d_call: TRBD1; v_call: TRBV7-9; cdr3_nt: TGTGCCAGCAGCCGACAGGGCCCTTCAGAGACCCAGTACTTC; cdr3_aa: CASSRQGPSETQYF
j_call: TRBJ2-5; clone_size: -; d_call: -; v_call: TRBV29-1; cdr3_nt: TGCAGCGTTGAAGGAGTCATCCCCGGGCGGGTCTCTCGGGAGACCCAGTACTTC; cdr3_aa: CSVEGVIPGRVSRETQYF
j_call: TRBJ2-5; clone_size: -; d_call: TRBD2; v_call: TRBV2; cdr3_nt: TGTGCCAGCAGTATGATCCTAGCGGGGGGACAAGAGACCCAGTACTTC; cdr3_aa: CASSMILAGGQETQYF
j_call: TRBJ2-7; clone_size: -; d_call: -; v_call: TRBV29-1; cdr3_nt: TGCAGCGTATATACAGGGGAGGACGAGCAGTACTTC; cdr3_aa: CSVYTGEDEQYF
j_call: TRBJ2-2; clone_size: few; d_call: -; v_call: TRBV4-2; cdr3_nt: TGTGCCAGCAGCCAAGATCGCTGGCGGCGAGGCACCGGGGAGCTGTTTTTT; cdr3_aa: CASSQDRWRRGTGELFF
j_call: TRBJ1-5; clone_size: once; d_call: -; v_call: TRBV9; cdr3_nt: TGTGCCAGCAGCGTACAGGGCCAGGGCAATCAGCCCCAGCATTTT; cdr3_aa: CASSVQGQGNQPQHF
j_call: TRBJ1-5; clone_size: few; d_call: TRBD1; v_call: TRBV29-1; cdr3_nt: TGCAGCGTTGGTGACAGGGTCGGTCAGCCCCAGCATTTT; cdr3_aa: CSVGDRVGQPQHF
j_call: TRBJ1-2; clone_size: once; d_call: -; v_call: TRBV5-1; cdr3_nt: TGCGCCAGCAGCTTGCCGGGGGGCTACACCTTC; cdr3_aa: CASSLPGGYTF
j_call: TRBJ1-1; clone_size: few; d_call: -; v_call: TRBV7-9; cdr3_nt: TGTGCCAGCAGCTTAAAGGCTTCGAACACTGAAGCTTTCTTT; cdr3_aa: CASSLKASNTEAFF
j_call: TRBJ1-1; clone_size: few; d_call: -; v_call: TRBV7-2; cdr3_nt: TGTGCCAGCAGCCCCTATTTGAACACTGAAGCTTTCTTT; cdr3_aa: CASSPYLNTEAFF
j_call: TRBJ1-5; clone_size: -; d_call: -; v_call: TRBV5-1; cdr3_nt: TGCGCCAGCAGCACCGGAACAGGGACCAATCAGCCCCAGCATTTT; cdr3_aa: CASSTGTGTNQPQHF
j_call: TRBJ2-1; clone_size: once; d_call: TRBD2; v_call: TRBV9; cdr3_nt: TGTGCCAGCAGCTCCGGGACGGGGGGGCCGAACAATGAGCAGTTCTTC; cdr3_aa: CASSSGTGGPNNEQFF
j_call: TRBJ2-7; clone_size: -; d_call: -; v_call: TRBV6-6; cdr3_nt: TGTGCCACCCTTACCAACTTGGGGGACGAGCAGTACTTC; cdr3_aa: CATLTNLGDEQYF
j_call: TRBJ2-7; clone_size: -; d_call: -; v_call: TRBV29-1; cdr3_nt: TGCAGCGTTGAACAAAACACCTACGAGCAGTACTTC; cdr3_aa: CSVEQNTYEQYF
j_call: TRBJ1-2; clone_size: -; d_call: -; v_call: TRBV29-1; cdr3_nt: TGCAGCGTTAAAGACAGCACCTATGGCTACACCTTC; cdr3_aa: CSVKDSTYGYTF
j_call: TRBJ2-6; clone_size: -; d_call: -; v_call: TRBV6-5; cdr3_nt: TGTGGTGCACGGTCCCCCAACTCTGGGGCCAACGTCCTGACTTTC; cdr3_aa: CGARSPNSGANVLTF
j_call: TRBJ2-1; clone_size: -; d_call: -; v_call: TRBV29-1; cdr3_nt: TGCAGCGTTGAAAAGGACTACAATGAGCAGTTCTTC; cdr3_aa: CSVEKDYNEQFF
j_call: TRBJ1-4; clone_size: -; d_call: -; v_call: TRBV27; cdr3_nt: TGTGCCAGCAGTTTAAGGGGGGGCATTGAAAAACTGTTTTTT; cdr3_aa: CASSLRGGIEKLFF
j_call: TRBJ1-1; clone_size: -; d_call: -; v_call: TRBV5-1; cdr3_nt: TGCGCCAGCAGCCTGACGGTGAACACTGAAGCTTTCTTT; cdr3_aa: CASSLTVNTEAFF